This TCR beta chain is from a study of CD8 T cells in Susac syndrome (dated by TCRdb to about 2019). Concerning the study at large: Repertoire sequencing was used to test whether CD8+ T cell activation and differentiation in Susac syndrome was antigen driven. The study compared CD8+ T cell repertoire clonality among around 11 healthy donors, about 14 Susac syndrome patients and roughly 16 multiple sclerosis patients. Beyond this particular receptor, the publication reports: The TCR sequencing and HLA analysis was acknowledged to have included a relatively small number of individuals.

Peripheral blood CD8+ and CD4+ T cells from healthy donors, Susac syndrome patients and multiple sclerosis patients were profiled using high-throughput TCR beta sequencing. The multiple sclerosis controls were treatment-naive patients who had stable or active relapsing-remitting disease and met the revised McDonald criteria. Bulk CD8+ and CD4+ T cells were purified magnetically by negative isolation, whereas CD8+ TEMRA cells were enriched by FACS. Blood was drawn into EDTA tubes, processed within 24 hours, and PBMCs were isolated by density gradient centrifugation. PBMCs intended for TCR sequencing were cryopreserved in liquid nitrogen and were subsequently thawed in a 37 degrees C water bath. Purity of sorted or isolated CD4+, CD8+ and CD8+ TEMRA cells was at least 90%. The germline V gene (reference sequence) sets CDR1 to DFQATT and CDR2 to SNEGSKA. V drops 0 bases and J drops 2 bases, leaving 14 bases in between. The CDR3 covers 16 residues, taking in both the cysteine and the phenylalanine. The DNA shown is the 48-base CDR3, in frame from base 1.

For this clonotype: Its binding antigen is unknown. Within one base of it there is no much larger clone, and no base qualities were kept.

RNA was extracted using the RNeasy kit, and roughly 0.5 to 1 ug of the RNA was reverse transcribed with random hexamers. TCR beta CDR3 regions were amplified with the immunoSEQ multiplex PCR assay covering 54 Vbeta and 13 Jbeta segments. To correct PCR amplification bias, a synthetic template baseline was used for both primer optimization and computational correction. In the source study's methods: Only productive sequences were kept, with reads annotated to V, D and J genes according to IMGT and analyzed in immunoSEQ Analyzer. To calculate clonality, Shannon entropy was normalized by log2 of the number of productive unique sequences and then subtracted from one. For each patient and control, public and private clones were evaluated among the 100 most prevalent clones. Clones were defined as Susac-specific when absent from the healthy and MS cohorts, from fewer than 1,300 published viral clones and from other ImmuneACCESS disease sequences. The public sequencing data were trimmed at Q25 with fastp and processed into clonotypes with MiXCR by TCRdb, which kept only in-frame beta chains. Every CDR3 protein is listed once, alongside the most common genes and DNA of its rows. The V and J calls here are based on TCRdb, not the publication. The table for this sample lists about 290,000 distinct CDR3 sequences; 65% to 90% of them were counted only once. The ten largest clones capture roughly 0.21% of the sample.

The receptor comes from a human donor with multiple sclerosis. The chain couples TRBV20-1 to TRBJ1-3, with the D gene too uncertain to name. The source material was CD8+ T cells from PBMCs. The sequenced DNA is TGCAGTGCTAGAGATCCGCCTACTGAGCCTGGAAACACCATATATTTT. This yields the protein CSARDPPTEPGNTIYF.